Below, 9 T cell receptor beta chains from the same sample are listed, as sequenced in a study of T-cell memory formation after mild COVID-19. Each CDR3 protein is one row after TCRdb ran MiXCR on the 5' RACE reads. The sample consists of over 350,000 distinct CDR3 sequences, approximately 15% of them appearing once. The sample was PBMCs or a T cell subset sorted from them (not recorded which). These receptors came from a man between 18 and 29 years old who had mild COVID-19 (a few samples of this study predate the infection). Cell type and time point are not known.

This clonotype was seen a few times. J is TRBJ2-5 and V is TRBV5-1; D may be TRBD1 or TRBD2 (6 bases each). V gave up 4 bases and J gave up 0 bases, with 13 bases separating them. Germline V lookup: CDR1 SGHRS, CDR2 YFSETQ. The CDR3 totals 15 residues. CDR3 bases: TGCGCCAGCAGCAGTAGGGGGGCTAACCAAGAGACCCAGTACTTC. It codes for CASSSRGANQETQYF.

A few counts support this clonotype. The chain's CDR3 is CASSRTSGDYETQYF. The CDR3 nucleotides read TGTGCCAGTAGTCGTACTAGCGGGGACTACGAGACCCAGTACTTC. V gene TRBV19 combines with J gene TRBJ2-5; TRBD2 matches at 10 bases. The CDR3 length is 15 residues. Germline V gene lookup returns CDR1 LNHDA and CDR2 SQIVND (reference sequence). The junction had 8 bases not matched to a gene; V was cut back by 5 bases and J by 5 bases.

This sequence joins TRBV2 and TRBJ2-5; D gene unclear. Looked up from germline, CDR1 is SNHLY and CDR2 is FYNNEI. The V end was cut by 7 bases, the J end by 0 bases, with 9 bases between. There are 13 residues in the CDR3. CDR3 nucleotides: TGTGCCAGCATTAGGACCTACCAAGAGACCCAGTACTTC. This translates into CASIRTYQETQYF. Complete variable domain (other parts from reference TRBV2 and TRBJ2-5): EPEVTQTPSHQVTQMGQEVILRCVPISNHLYFYWYRQILGQKVEFLVSFYNNEISEKSEIFDDQFSVERPDGSNFTLKIRSTKLEDSAMYFCASIRTYQETQYFGPGTRLLVL.

This clonotype was detected only a few times. This chain links TRBV4-1 with TRBJ2-1; 7 bases line up with TRBD2. The germline V gene has CDR1 MGHRA and CDR2 YSYEKL. V was pared by 3 bases and J by 10 bases, with 21 bases of the junction left unmatched. There are 18 residues in the CDR3. The CDR3 DNA reads as TGCGCCAGCAGCCACCCCACCTCCCGGGACTATACTGGTGTGGAGCAGTTCTTC. Translation gives CASSHPTSRDYTGVEQFF.

CDR3 loop: CASSLYREAAYNEQFF. CDR3 nucleotides: TGTGCCAGCTCACTATACAGGGAGGCCGCCTACAATGAGCAGTTCTTC. V is TRBV18 and J is TRBJ2-1; possibly TRBD1 or TRBD2 for D (6 bases each). The V gene lost 4 bases and the J gene lost 2 bases, with 15 bases spanning the gap. Germline V gene lookup returns CDR1 KGHSH and CDR2 LQKENI. The CDR3 is made up of 16 amino acids.

The chain joins TRBV29-1 to TRBJ1-5, with 7 nucleotides matching TRBD1. The CDR3 consists of 16 residues. Germline CDR1 SQVTM, CDR2 ANQGSEA. Trimming cost V 6 bases and J 2 bases; bases outside gene matches: 13. CDR3 protein: CSVSGQASGGNQPQHF. The CDR3 bases are TGCAGCGTGTCAGGACAGGCCTCCGGGGGCAATCAGCCCCAGCATTTT.

J is TRBJ2-2 and V is TRBV6-5; D possibly uses TRBD1 or TRBD2 (5 bases each). The germline V and J ends were trimmed by 5 bases and 6 bases, with 25 bases remaining between them. The CDR3 has 18 residues. Germline-derived CDR1 and CDR2 are MNHEY and SVGAGI. The CDR3 spells CASSDIQASFTGPGELFF. CDR3 bases: TGTGCCAGCAGTGACATTCAGGCCTCGTTCACGGGGCCCGGGGAGCTGTTTTTT.

This clonotype was detected only a few times. V is TRBV5-1 and J is TRBJ2-1, with TRBD1 as a possible D gene (6 bases). CDR1 is SGHRS and CDR2 is YFSETQ in the germline V gene. V lost 0 bases and J 7 bases, leaving 14 bases between the germline ends. CDR3 length equals 15 residues. The CDR3 here is CASSLGARGTNEQFF. The CDR3 DNA sequence: TGCGCCAGCAGCTTGGGGGCCAGGGGTACGAATGAGCAGTTCTTC. Together with reference TRBV5-1 and TRBJ2-1, the CDR3 gives the full variable domain: KAGVTQTPRYLIKTRGQQVTLSCSPISGHRSVSWYQQTPGQGLQFLFEYFSETQRNKGNFPGRFSGRQFSNSRSEMNVSTLELGDSALYLCASSLGARGTNEQFFGPGTRLTVL.

This clonotype was seen at least ten times. The chain uses TRBV7-2 and TRBJ2-5, with TRBD1 identical over 7 bases. Per germline, CDR1 SGHTA and CDR2 FQGNSA. This CDR3 region has 15 residues. Trimming at V came to 5 bases and at J to 4 bases, leaving 10 bases not matched to a gene. The CDR3 sequence is CASSPRDRVLETQYF. The CDR3 DNA is TGTGCCAGCAGCCCCCGCGACAGGGTCCTAGAGACCCAGTACTTC. The entire variable domain, with the rest obtained from reference TRBV7-2 and TRBJ2-5, is as follows: GAGVSQSPSNKVTEKGKDVELRCDPISGHTALYWYRQSLGQGLEFLIYFQGNSAPDKSGLPSDRFSAERTGGSVSTLTIQRTQQEDSAVYLCASSPRDRVLETQYFGPGTRLLVL.